The clone carrying this T cell receptor beta chain has only one observation. Its matching antigen is unknown. The data stem from a study of siplizumab effects on memory and regulatory T cells. Study-wide points: In controls, approximately 28% of mappable alloreactive CD4+ clones were Treg-derived on average, versus 68.8% with siplizumab. Apparently key alloresponse contributors, naive T cells also seemed more diverse than memory cells. Suppressive function of proliferating Tregs from siplizumab cultures was not confirmed.

Sequenced by immunoSEQ multiplex PCR; TCRdb stores in-frame clones only, minus some. Among approximately 100,000 clones listed, around 94% were seen once. The CDR3 spans 14 residues. Germline V gene data show CDR1 as SGHDT and CDR2 as YYEEEE. The chain has TRBV5-6 and TRBJ2-5; D possibly matches TRBD1 or TRBD2 (5 bases each). The sample consisted of non-Treg CD4+ T cells sorted from blood. This TCR was sampled from a human donor in good health. In nucleotides, the CDR3 is TGTGCAGCATTACGGAGAGGGGTAACCGAGACCCAGTACTTC. It is translated as CAALRRGVTETQYF.